This T cell receptor (beta chain) was sequenced for a study of shared clonotypes between healthy human individuals. Using immunoSEQ multiplex PCR, the repertoire was profiled, and TCRdb retains in-frame clones only, with some absent. The sample has under 2,500,000 clones, more than 90% seen once. V gave up 4 bases and J gave up 1 base, with 8 bases separating them. This CDR3 has 14 residues. Germline V gives CDR1 MNHEY, CDR2 SMNVEV (reference sequence). The TCR was taken from a man aged 18 to 30 in good health. This chain connects TRBV27 to TRBJ1-3; D call uncertain. Sequencing was done on a sample of naive CD4+ T cells sorted from blood. Subset specified: CD45RA+ positively selected. Written as DNA, the CDR3 is TGTGCCAGCAGTTCGGCGGGGTCTGGAAACACCATATATTTT. The encoded protein is CASSSAGSGNTIYF.